A single sample gave rise to the 21 T cell receptor beta chains below, sequenced in a study of vaccination effects on CD4 cells after COVID-19. Their target antigens are unknown. Antigen-specific CD4+ T cells were expanded (with viral peptide pools) by the ViraFEST assay ahead of sequencing. At the end of roughly ten days of culture, CD4+ T cells were isolated. Sequencing was performed with immunoSEQ multiplex PCR; in TCRdb, only in-frame clones are kept and a portion is missing. Seen here are 55,000 to 70,000 clones, 80% to 90% observed once, and the top ten hold about 2.4%. This sample comprised CD4+ T cells from PBMCs cultured with HCoV-229E spike peptides, obtained before COVID-19 vaccination. The source is a human donor who received a COVID-19 vaccine.

The chain carries TRBV6-5 and TRBJ2-7, with D perhaps being TRBD1 or TRBD2 (6 bases each). This CDR3 is built from 14 residues. V shed 6 bases and J shed 0 bases, with 12 bases lying between them. In germline, CDR1 is MNHEY, CDR2 SVGAGI. The CDR3 DNA sequence: TGTGCCAGCAGAGACGGGGGCTTCTCCTACGAGCAGTACGTC. Residues: CASRDGGFSYEQYV.

J is TRBJ2-1 and V is TRBV2; a possible D gene is TRBD1 (5 bases). V was shortened by 7 bases and J by 4 bases, with 11 bases between the two germline ends. Germline V CDR1 and CDR2: SNHLY, FYNNEI. The CDR3 contains 13 residues. The CDR3 nucleotides read TGTGCCAGCACCAGGGTAACTTACAATGAGCAGTTCTTC. Translation gives CASTRVTYNEQFF.

The chain is built from TRBV5-5 and TRBJ2-3, with TRBD1 as a possible D gene (5 bases). V lost 3 bases, J lost 2 bases, and 22 bases lay in between. CDR3 length: 18 amino acids. Per germline, CDR1 SGHKS and CDR2 YYEKEE (reference sequence). The CDR3 bases are TGTGCCAGCAGCTACCCTCCCGAGTCCAGGGTGCACACAGATACGCAGTATTTT. This codes for CASSYPPESRVHTDTQYF.

CDR3 amino acids: CASSFRGSGANVLTF. For the CDR3, the DNA is TGTGCCAGTAGTTTCAGGGGCTCTGGGGCCAACGTCCTGACTTTC. This chain connects TRBV19 to TRBJ2-6, with a tentative D call TRBD1 (6 bases). The V gene's germline CDR1 is LNHDA and CDR2 SQIVND (reference sequence). This CDR3 is built from 15 residues. Trimming took off 5 bases at V and 0 bases at J, with 8 bases between the two ends. Full variable domain (missing parts from reference TRBV19 and TRBJ2-6): DGGITQSPKYLFRKEGQNVTLSCEQNLNHDAMYWYRQDPGQGLRLIYYSQIVNDFQKGDIAEGYSVSREKKESFPLTVTSAQKNPTAFYLCASSFRGSGANVLTFGAGSRLTVL.

The V gene is TRBV2, the J gene TRBJ2-3; 9 bases are shared with TRBD2. This CDR3 comprises 13 residues. The trim removed 7 bases at V and 5 bases at J, leaving 4 bases unmatched. Germline V gene sequence: CDR1 SNHLY, CDR2 FYNNEI. The CDR3 coding sequence is TGTGCCAGCAAGCGGGGGGCCGGAGATACGCAGTATTTT. Translated, it gives CASKRGAGDTQYF.

The V gene is TRBV6-5, the J gene TRBJ1-6; TRBD1 matches 7 bases. CDR1 is MNHEY and CDR2 is SVGAGI in the germline V gene. Unmatched junction bases numbered 14, after V lost 6 bases and J lost 15 bases. The CDR3 covers 14 residues. DNA for the CDR3: TGTGCCAGCAGGCGCACCGGGACAGAAAAAGTCCTCCACTTT. The encoded protein is CASRRTGTEKVLHF.

The chain joins TRBV18 to TRBJ1-6; TRBD1 matches at 8 bases. Per germline, CDR1 KGHSH and CDR2 LQKENI. V dropped 5 bases and J dropped 1; count of bases not matched to a gene: 1. CDR3 length equals 15 residues. The CDR3 coding sequence is TGTGCCAGCTCAGGACAGGGTTCCTATAATTCACCCCTCCACTTT. Its translation is CASSGQGSYNSPLHF.

The chain joins TRBV3-1 (or the pseudogene TRBV3-2) to TRBJ1-2, with D possibly matching TRBD1 (6 bases). Germline CDR1 reads LGHDT; CDR2 reads YNNKEL (reference sequence). This CDR3 spans 16 amino acids. Trimming removed 4 bases from V and 0 bases from J, with 15 bases in between. The CDR3 reads CASSPLTGLANYGYTF. The CDR3 DNA is TGTGCCAGCAGCCCGCTGACAGGCCTAGCTAACTATGGCTACACCTTC.

V gene TRBV3-1 (or the pseudogene TRBV3-2) combines with J gene TRBJ1-4; D uncertain. Germline V lookup: CDR1 LGHDT, CDR2 YNNKEL (reference sequence). CDR3 length equals 15 residues. The V end was cut by 1 base, the J end by 0 bases, with 6 bases between. The DNA of the CDR3 is TGTGCCAGCAGCCAAGGGCCCCCAACTAATGAAAAACTGTTTTTT. It encodes CASSQGPPTNEKLFF.

The V and J genes are TRBV18 and TRBJ1-5, with D perhaps matching TRBD1 (5 bases). V lost 4 bases to trimming and J lost 4 bases, with 11 bases between them. From germline, CDR1 is KGHSH and CDR2 LQKENI. The CDR3 spans 14 residues. CDR3 nucleotide sequence: TGTGCCAGCTCACAGGGGTTAGGGAATCAGCCCCAGCATTTT. The encoded protein is CASSQGLGNQPQHF.

V is TRBV5-1 and J is TRBJ2-2; 9 bases are shared with TRBD1. V dropped 4 bases and J dropped 7; count of bases not matched to a gene: 8. Germline CDR1 reads SGHRS; CDR2 reads YFSETQ. The CDR3 is made up of 15 amino acids. CDR3 nucleotide sequence: TGCGCCAGCAGCCGATGGACAGGGGTGAGCGGGGAGCTGTTTTTT. Translation gives CASSRWTGVSGELFF.

This clone came up a few times. The V gene is TRBV2, the J gene TRBJ1-2; perhaps TRBD1 as D (6 bases). Trimming took 8 bases from V and 1 from J, leaving 20 bases between them. From germline, CDR1 is SNHLY and CDR2 FYNNEI. This CDR3 is built from 16 residues. As DNA, the CDR3 is TGTGCCAGCGGTGGGGAGAGGGACACCGATAACTATGGCTACACCTTC. Translated, it gives CASGGERDTDNYGYTF.

Only one count was recorded for this clone. V usage is TRBV28 and J usage is TRBJ2-4; 7 nucleotides align to TRBD2. Per the germline V gene, CDR1 is MDHEN and CDR2 is SYDVKM. Trimming at V came to 5 bases and at J to 1 base, leaving 5 bases not matched to a gene. The CDR3 sequence is 15 residues long. CDR3 amino acids: CASSRGGEAKNIQYF. CDR3 sequence (DNA): TGTGCCAGCAGTCGCGGGGGTGAGGCCAAAAACATTCAGTACTTC.

The chain is built from TRBV18 and TRBJ1-3, with a weak D call TRBD1 (6 bases). The V and J ends lost 4 bases and 3 bases respectively, with 10 bases between them. Germline CDR1 reads KGHSH; CDR2 reads LQKENI. This CDR3 is 14 amino acids long. CDR3 region: CASSQQGLGNTIYF. The CDR3 bases are TGTGCCAGCTCACAACAGGGACTTGGAAACACCATATATTTT.

V gene TRBV28 combines with J gene TRBJ1-4; the D gene is possibly TRBD1 (6 bases). The CDR3 consists of 15 residues. Germline-derived CDR1 and CDR2 are MDHEN and SYDVKM. V lost 6 bases, J lost 7 bases, and 18 bases lay in between. CDR3 amino acids: CASSQPTGYREKLFF. The CDR3 DNA reads TGTGCCAGCAGCCAACCTACAGGGTATCGTGAAAAACTGTTTTTT. Combining the CDR3 with reference TRBV28 and TRBJ1-4 gives the whole variable domain DVKVTQSSRYLVKRTGEKVFLECVQDMDHENMFWYRQDPGLGLRLIYFSYDVKMKEKGDIPEGYSVSREKKERFSLILESASTNQTSMYLCASSQPTGYREKLFFGSGTQLSVL.

The V call is TRBV4-1, the J call TRBJ2-5; D is perhaps TRBD2 (5 bases). The V end was cut by 1 base, the J end by 3 bases, with 12 bases between. The CDR3 length is 15 residues. The germline CDR1 and CDR2 sequences are MGHRA and YSYEKL. The CDR3 protein is CASSQGFFGEETQYF. CDR3 DNA: TGCGCCAGCAGCCAAGGTTTTTTCGGGGAAGAGACCCAGTACTTC.

This chain uses TRBV18 with TRBJ1-1; no clear D. V was trimmed by 1 base and J by 3 bases, leaving 12 bases between them. The CDR3 covers 15 residues. Germline CDR1 reads KGHSH; CDR2 reads LQKENI. CDR3 loop: CASSPRVPSDTEAFF. The CDR3 bases are TGTGCCAGCTCACCACGTGTACCCTCGGACACTGAAGCTTTCTTT.

This clone was seen a handful of times. The V call is TRBV21-1, the J call TRBJ1-4. TRBV21-1 is designated a pseudogene. The CDR3 has 13 amino acids. As DNA, the CDR3 is TGTGCCAGCAGCAAGTTGGGCACGAGGAAACTGTTTTTT. This sequence encodes CASSKLGTRKLFF.

The sample holds a few counts of this clone. This chain connects TRBV30 to TRBJ1-6, with 9 bases that match TRBD1. From germline, CDR1 is GTSNPN and CDR2 SVGIG (reference sequence). The ends lost 1 base at V and 2 bases at J; junction bases unmatched: 6. The CDR3 runs 17 residues. As DNA, the CDR3 is TGTGCCTGGAGTGGCGGGACAGGGAAGACCTATAATTCACCCCTCCACTTT. Translating gives CAWSGGTGKTYNSPLHF.

The CDR3 DNA reads TGTGCCAGCAGCTTAGCTCCCGGGAAGGGACCCACTGAAGCTTTCTTT. Residues: CASSLAPGKGPTEAFF. The chain carries TRBV7-9 and TRBJ1-1; perhaps TRBD1 as D (5 bases). The CDR3 runs to 16 residues. Germline V gene lookup returns CDR1 SEHNR and CDR2 FQNEAQ (reference sequence). V lost 0 bases, J lost 4 bases, and 15 bases lay in between.

The chain couples TRBV9 to TRBJ2-5; tentatively, D is TRBD1 (6 bases). Germline V gene lookup returns CDR1 SGDLS and CDR2 YYNGEE. CDR3 length equals 14 residues. Here the CDR3 DNA reads TGTTCTAGCAGCCCAGGGGCCATCCAAGAGACCCAGTACTTC. This translates into CSSSPGAIQETQYF.